The next 17 T cell receptor beta chains were all read from a single sample in a study of regulatory T cells in long-lasting Graves disease. Time point here: persistent/refractory GD, antithyroid drugs over 5 years with positive TRAb. PBMC-derived RNA was used for the TCR library. With iRepertoire HTBI primers and Arm-PCR of CDR3 regions, TCR beta libraries were built. TCRdb called the multiplex PCR reads again in MiXCR, with one record for every CDR3 protein. The data show roughly 300,000 distinct CDR3 sequences, 20% to 25% seen once. The input for sequencing was peripheral blood mononuclear cells (PBMCs), taken when the disease was refractory, from a patient treated with antithyroid drugs. These TCRs come from a female donor with Graves disease.

This chain links TRBV6-9 with TRBJ2-7, with D possibly matching TRBD2 (6 bases). V gave up 3 bases and J gave up 0 bases, with 18 bases separating them. Germline-derived CDR1 and CDR2 are MNHGY and SVAAGI. This CDR3 is built from 17 residues. The CDR3 reads CASSYSAREPSSYEQYF. Here the CDR3 DNA reads TGTGCCAGCAGTTACTCAGCTCGGGAGCCAAGCTCCTACGAGCAGTACTTC.

Many counts were recorded for this clonotype. This rearrangement joins TRBV3-1 to TRBJ1-1; no definite D call. V lost 7 bases, J lost 4 bases, and 10 bases lay in between. From germline, CDR1 is LGHDT and CDR2 YNNKEL (reference sequence). The CDR3 has 12 amino acids. The CDR3 DNA follows: TGTGCCAGCATTACAGAGGGCACTGAAGCTTTCTTT. Protein sequence: CASITEGTEAFF.

This clonotype showed up many times. The chain has TRBV6-1 and TRBJ2-2; TRBD2 agrees at 10 bases. Germline-derived CDR1 and CDR2 are MNHNS and SASEGT. This CDR3 spans 14 amino acids. Trimming removed 6 bases from V and 6 bases from J; junction bases left unmatched: 4. CDR3 sequence reads: CASRLAGEAGELFF. CDR3 in DNA: TGTGCCAGCAGGCTAGCGGGAGAAGCCGGGGAGCTGTTTTTT.

This clonotype was recorded a few times. The gene calls are TRBV12-3 or TRBV12-4 and TRBJ2-2, with D tentatively TRBD2 (5 bases). The CDR3 has 14 amino acids. The ends were cut back, 5 bases at V and 7 bases at J, with 14 bases in the middle. This CDR3 is CASSPRAVSGELFF. The CDR3 nucleotides are TGTGCCAGCAGTCCGAGGGCCGTGAGCGGGGAGCTGTTTTTT.

This clonotype was detected many times. A read error may account for a junction end that differs from germline. The gene calls are TRBV5-5 and TRBJ1-1; 7 bases line up with TRBD1. This CDR3 has 17 residues. In germline, CDR1 is SGHKS, CDR2 YYEKEE (reference sequence). The CDR3 loop reads CASSFTTGVWVNTEAFF. The CDR3, as DNA: TGCGCCAGCAGCTTCACAACAGGGGTATGGGTGAACACTGAAGCTTTCTTT.

This clonotype has ten or more counts. CDR3 DNA sequence: TGCAGTGCTAGTACCGGGACAGGGGATCAGCCCCAGCATTTT. Protein product: CSASTGTGDQPQHF. The rearrangement joins TRBV20-1 to TRBJ1-5, with 10 positions matching TRBD1. The trim removed 3 bases at V and 5 bases at J, leaving 4 bases unmatched. This CDR3 is built from 14 residues. Germline V gene data show CDR1 as DFQATT and CDR2 as SNEGSKA (reference sequence).

V usage is TRBV19 and J usage is TRBJ1-5; no definite D call. CDR1 is LNHDA, CDR2 SQIVND, per germline (reference sequence). V shed 6 bases and J shed 1 base, with 10 bases lying between them. This CDR3 is 14 amino acids long. This CDR3 is CASRPLFSNQPQHF. The CDR3 coding sequence is TGTGCCAGTAGACCGCTATTCAGCAATCAGCCCCAGCATTTT.

This clonotype came up many times. The chain joins TRBV28 to TRBJ2-7, with 7 bases matching TRBD2. Germline V CDR1 and CDR2: MDHEN, SYDVKM. Germline trimming cut 6 bases from V and 1 base from J; bases unmatched to any gene: 6. The CDR3 is 14 amino acids. The CDR3 sequence is CASRQERESYEQYF. The CDR3 nucleotides read TGTGCCAGCAGACAAGAGCGGGAATCCTACGAGCAGTACTTC. The full variable domain, completed using reference TRBV28 and TRBJ2-7, is DVKVTQSSRYLVKRTGEKVFLECVQDMDHENMFWYRQDPGLGLRLIYFSYDVKMKEKGDIPEGYSVSREKKERFSLILESASTNQTSMYLCASRQERESYEQYFGPGTRLTVT.

This clonotype occurred a few times. This CDR3 reads CASSQLQGIGELFF. The CDR3, as DNA: TGTGCCAGCAGCCAACTACAGGGGATCGGGGAGCTGTTTTTT. The gene calls are TRBV6-1 and TRBJ2-2, with 7 bases aligning to TRBD1. The CDR3 covers 14 residues. Trimming cost V 6 bases and J 7 bases; bases outside gene matches: 8. From germline, CDR1 is MNHNS and CDR2 SASEGT.

This clonotype has only one observation. The junction shows a germline mismatch at one end, possibly a read error. The V gene is TRBV9, the J gene TRBJ2-2; D call uncertain. CDR1 and CDR2 from the germline V gene are SGDLS and YYNGEE. The CDR3 loop spans 14 amino acids. The CDR3 DNA is TGCGCCAGCAGCTATACAGTAAGCACCGGGGAGCTGTTTTTT. Protein: CASSYTVSTGELFF.

V usage is TRBV19 and J usage is TRBJ2-7; TRBD1 aligns across 9 bases. The CDR3 totals 14 residues. With V trimmed by 5 bases and J by 6 bases, 8 bases remained unmatched. Germline values: CDR1 LNHDA, CDR2 SQIVND (reference sequence). In DNA, the CDR3 is TGTGCCAGTAGTGCGGGACAGGGAGGAGGCGAGCAGTACTTC. Its protein is CASSAGQGGGEQYF.

The chain carries TRBV4-3 and TRBJ2-7; TRBD2 agrees at 9 bases. This CDR3 spans 14 amino acids. Germline V gene lookup returns CDR1 LGHNA and CDR2 YSLEER. Trimming at V came to 4 bases and at J to 5 bases, leaving 6 bases not matched to a gene. This CDR3 reads CASSLKAGGHEQYF. As DNA, the CDR3 is TGCGCCAGCAGCCTTAAAGCGGGAGGACACGAGCAGTACTTC.

The chain is built from TRBV10-3 and TRBJ2-5, with 7 bases identical to TRBD2. This CDR3 has 12 residues. V lost 11 bases, J lost 5 bases, and 8 bases stayed unmatched. CDR1 is ENHRY, CDR2 SYGVKD, per germline. CDR3: CASREVGETQYF. The CDR3, as DNA: TGTGCCTCTCGGGAGGTGGGGGAGACCCAGTACTTC.

The gene calls are TRBV12-3 or TRBV12-4 and TRBJ1-2; D remains unclear. Between the trimmed V and J ends, which lost 4 bases and 10 bases, there was a span of 16 bases. This CDR3 contains 13 residues. CDR3 in amino acids: CASSSQVTPTYTF. DNA for the CDR3: TGTGCCAGCAGTTCCCAGGTAACACCCACCTACACCTTC.

Many counts were recorded for this clonotype. The chain links TRBV28 to TRBJ1-2; D ambiguous. The CDR3 contains 12 residues. Trimming left V 3 bases short and J 8 bases short, with 10 bases between. The V gene's germline CDR1 is MDHEN and CDR2 SYDVKM. CDR3 DNA sequence: TGTGCCAGCAGTTTGGTTGACGTGGGCTACACCTTC. Its translation is CASSLVDVGYTF.

This clonotype came up a few times. The chain has TRBV28 and TRBJ2-3; D not certain. Germline-derived CDR1 and CDR2 are MDHEN and SYDVKM. The CDR3 runs 13 residues. V lost 6 bases and J lost 0, with 7 bases in between. This CDR3 reads CASRSPSTDTQYF. CDR3 nucleotide sequence: TGTGCCAGCAGGAGCCCTAGCACAGATACGCAGTATTTT.

In its sample, this clonotype was seen many times. The genes are TRBV28 and TRBJ1-4; 9 bases agree with TRBD1. Trimming took 4 bases from V and 3 from J; bases not matched to a gene: 3. The germline V gene has CDR1 MDHEN and CDR2 SYDVKM. The CDR3 is made up of 15 amino acids. The chain's CDR3 is CASSWDREANEKLFF. In nucleotides, the CDR3 is TGTGCCAGCAGTTGGGACAGGGAGGCTAATGAAAAACTGTTTTTT.